A selection of T cell receptor beta chains follows, all from one sample in a study of CD8+ T cells in alopecia areata. Using immunoSEQ multiplex PCR, the repertoire was profiled, and TCRdb retains in-frame clones only, with some absent. The table has 110,000 or so clones, roughly two fifths seen once. The sample was CD4+ T cells sorted from blood. The receptors shown here come from a human donor with alopecia areata. CDR3s include the opening cysteine and the closing phenylalanine or tryptophan. A D gene is named only where the DNA matches it firmly. Not every row has a clone size; where given, it reads once, few, many or a size class.

NA	TRBD1	TRBV28	TRBJ1-4	CASSSGTVNEKLFF	TGTGCCAGCAGTTCCGGGACAGTTAATGAAAAACTGTTTTTT
NA	NA	TRBV28	TRBJ2-7	CASMGHEQYF	TGTGCCAGCATGGGTCACGAGCAGTACTTC
NA	NA	TRBV28	TRBJ2-7	CASKGRGYEQYF	TGTGCCAGCAAGGGAAGGGGCTACGAGCAGTACTTC
few	TRBD1	TRBV5-6	TRBJ2-7	CASSLTGTEYF	TGTGCCAGCAGCCTCACTGGGACAGAGTACTTC
NA	NA	TRBV29-1	TRBJ2-6	CSVDSAAGANVLTF	TGCAGCGTTGACTCGGCAGCTGGGGCCAACGTCCTGACTTTC
NA	NA	TRBV5-1	TRBJ1-2	CASSLDRGYTF	TGCGCCAGCAGCTTAGACCGTGGCTACACCTTC
NA	TRBD2	TRBV29-1	TRBJ2-4	CSVRGVLAKNIQYF	TGCAGCGTTCGGGGGGTGTTAGCCAAAAACATTCAGTACTTC
few	NA	TRBV14	TRBJ2-5	CASSQGLQGPETQYF	TGTGCCAGCAGCCAGGGGCTACAGGGTCCGGAGACCCAGTACTTC
NA	TRBD1	TRBV5-1	TRBJ2-7	CASSWETGKLVGYEQYF	TGCGCCAGCAGCTGGGAGACAGGGAAGCTAGTCGGGTACGAGCAGTACTTC
NA	TRBD2	TRBV29-1	TRBJ2-3	CSVKEREGRQYF	TGCAGCGTCAAAGAGCGGGAGGGCCGACAGTATTTT
NA	TRBD1	TRBV5-4	TRBJ2-5	CASGDREQETQYF	TGTGCCAGCGGCGACAGGGAGCAAGAGACCCAGTACTTC
NA	NA	TRBV11-1	TRBJ1-4	CASSFGQTNEKLFF	TGTGCCAGCAGCTTTGGGCAGACGAATGAAAAACTGTTTTTT
NA	NA	TRBV7-2	TRBJ2-7	CASSFPGYEQYF	TGTGCCAGCAGTTTTCCAGGCTACGAGCAGTACTTC
NA	NA	TRBV30	TRBJ2-1	CASGRSSNEQFF	TGTGCCTCGGGACGTTCCTCAAATGAGCAGTTCTTC
NA	NA	TRBV5-1	TRBJ2-7	CASSLGSGPPAEQYF	TGCGCCAGCAGCTTGGGATCCGGGCCCCCCGCCGAGCAGTACTTC
NA	TRBD2	TRBV7-6	TRBJ2-7	CASSAGLAYEQYF	TGTGCCAGCAGCGCCGGACTAGCCTACGAGCAGTACTTC
few	NA	TRBV29-1	TRBJ1-3	CSVDIGSGNTIYF	TGCAGCGTTGATATAGGCTCTGGAAACACCATATATTTT
NA	NA	TRBV15	TRBJ2-5	CATSRDKGRETQYF	TGTGCCACCAGCAGAGATAAGGGTCGAGAGACCCAGTACTTC
NA	NA	TRBV6-5	TRBJ2-2	CASNPISGTGELFF	TGTGCCAGCAATCCGATCTCTGGCACCGGGGAGCTGTTTTTT
NA	NA	TRBV29-1	TRBJ2-7	CSVEDQDSPPYEQYF	TGCAGCGTTGAAGATCAGGACTCCCCGCCCTACGAGCAGTACTTC
few	NA	TRBV27	TRBJ1-2	CASSTGGYGYTF	TGTGCCAGCAGTACTGGGGGGTATGGCTACACCTTC
few	TRBD1	TRBV7-9	TRBJ2-7	CASSSRGTASYEQYF	TGTGCCAGCAGCTCACGAGGGACAGCCAGCTACGAGCAGTACTTC
NA	NA	TRBV27	TRBJ2-5	CASSLLGPQETQYF	TGTGCCAGCAGTTTACTAGGGCCCCAAGAGACCCAGTACTTC
NA	NA	TRBV29-1	TRBJ1-5	CSVARTVNQPQHF	TGCAGCGTTGCGAGGACAGTCAATCAGCCCCAGCATTTT
few	NA	TRBV6-1	TRBJ2-3	CASRTSTDTQYF	TGTGCCAGCAGAACTAGCACAGATACGCAGTATTTT
few	NA	TRBV29-1	TRBJ2-2	CSVQQGRNTGELFF	TGCAGCGTCCAACAGGGCAGGAACACCGGGGAGCTGTTTTTT
once	TRBD1	TRBV7-9	TRBJ2-5	CASSPGQEFQETQYF	TGTGCCAGCAGCCCGGGACAGGAGTTCCAAGAGACCCAGTACTTC
NA	NA	TRBV5-1	TRBJ2-7	CASSLDRENEQYF	TGCGCCAGCAGCTTGGACAGGGAAAACGAGCAGTACTTC
few	NA	TRBV29-1	TRBJ2-3	CSVVELGDTQYF	TGCAGCGTTGTAGAGTTAGGAGATACGCAGTATTTT
NA	NA	TRBV4-1	TRBJ2-5	CASSQDLGGAVQETQYF	TGCGCCAGCAGCCAAGATCTGGGGGGGGCCGTACAAGAGACCCAGTACTTC
NA	TRBD1	TRBV5-1	TRBJ1-2	CASSIGQGKEGYTF	TGCGCCAGCAGTATAGGACAGGGGAAAGAGGGCTACACCTTC
few	NA	TRBV20-1	TRBJ2-1	CSCWSYNEQFF	TGCAGCTGCTGGTCCTACAATGAGCAGTTCTTC
NA	NA	TRBV7-9	TRBJ1-2	CATLGRGYTF	TGTGCCACCCTCGGACGAGGCTACACCTTC
NA	NA	TRBV7-2	TRBJ2-5	CASSTRHTIQETQYF	TGTGCCAGCAGCACGCGACACACTATCCAAGAGACCCAGTACTTC
NA	NA	TRBV5-1	TRBJ1-4	CASNKNHPTNEKLFF	TGCGCCAGCAATAAGAATCACCCAACTAATGAAAAACTGTTTTTT
NA	NA	TRBV29-1	TRBJ2-5	CSVEVLTGGDRETQYF	TGCAGCGTTGAAGTGTTGACAGGTGGAGATAGGGAGACCCAGTACTTC
NA	NA	TRBV7-9	TRBJ2-7	CASSLGLSFDYEQYF	TGTGCCAGCAGCTTAGGGTTGTCCTTTGACTACGAGCAGTACTTC
NA	NA	TRBV9	TRBJ2-2	CASSVGGLAGELFF	TGTGCCAGCAGCGTAGGAGGGCTCGCCGGGGAGCTGTTTTTT
NA	NA	TRBV7-2	TRBJ1-4	CASRPQGTTNEKLFF	TGTGCCAGCAGACCGCAGGGTACAACTAATGAAAAACTGTTTTTT
NA	NA	TRBV7-2	TRBJ2-7	CASSLSADPRWGEQYF	TGTGCCAGCAGCTTAAGCGCGGACCCTCGATGGGGCGAGCAGTACTTC
NA	NA	TRBV27	TRBJ1-2	CASSSTGSYGYTF	TGTGCCAGCAGCTCTACGGGGAGCTATGGCTACACCTTC
few	TRBD1	TRBV28	TRBJ2-7	CASIGTGHYEQYF	TGTGCCAGCATAGGGACAGGGCACTACGAGCAGTACTTC
few	NA	TRBV29-1	TRBJ2-4	CSVEREAKNIQYF	TGCAGCGTTGAACGAGAAGCCAAAAACATTCAGTACTTC
NA	NA	TRBV6-5	TRBJ2-7	CASTPPGSLGHEQYF	TGTGCCAGCACTCCCCCCGGCAGCCTAGGCCACGAGCAGTACTTC
NA	NA	TRBV28	TRBJ2-3	CASSPVGSSTDTQYF	TGTGCCAGCAGCCCCGTGGGGAGTAGCACAGATACGCAGTATTTT
NA	NA	TRBV29-1	TRBJ2-4	CSVAGVVAKNIQYF	TGCAGCGTTGCAGGAGTGGTAGCCAAAAACATTCAGTACTTC
NA	NA	TRBV29-1	TRBJ2-2	CSVEHAGQQTGELFF	TGCAGCGTTGAACATGCGGGACAGCAGACCGGGGAGCTGTTTTTT
few	TRBD2	TRBV18	TRBJ2-5	CASSPRTSGGPTEETQYF	TGTGCCAGCTCACCACGGACTAGCGGGGGGCCGACTGAGGAGACCCAGTACTTC
NA	NA	TRBV29-1	TRBJ1-2	CSVGQNYGYTF	TGCAGCGTTGGACAGAACTATGGCTACACCTTC
few	NA	TRBV30	TRBJ2-2	CAWRSDRTRTGELFF	TGTGCCTGGAGGTCAGACAGGACTAGAACCGGGGAGCTGTTTTTT
NA	TRBD2	TRBV14	TRBJ2-1	CASSWTSGYNEQFF	TGTGCCAGCAGCTGGACTAGCGGATACAATGAGCAGTTCTTC